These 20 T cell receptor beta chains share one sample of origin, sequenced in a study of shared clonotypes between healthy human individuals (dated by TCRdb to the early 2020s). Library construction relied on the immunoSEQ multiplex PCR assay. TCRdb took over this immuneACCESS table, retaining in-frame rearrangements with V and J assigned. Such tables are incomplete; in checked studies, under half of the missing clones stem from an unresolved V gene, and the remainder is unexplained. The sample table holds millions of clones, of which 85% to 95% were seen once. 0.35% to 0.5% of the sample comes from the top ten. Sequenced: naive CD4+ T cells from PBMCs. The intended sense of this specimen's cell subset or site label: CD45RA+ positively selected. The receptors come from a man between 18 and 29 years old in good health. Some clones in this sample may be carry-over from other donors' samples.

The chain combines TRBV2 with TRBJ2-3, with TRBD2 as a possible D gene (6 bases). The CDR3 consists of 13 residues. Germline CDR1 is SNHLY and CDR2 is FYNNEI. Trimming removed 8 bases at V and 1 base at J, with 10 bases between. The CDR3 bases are TGTGCCAGCCCGGGGGAACGCACAGATACGCAGTATTTT. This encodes CASPGERTDTQYF.

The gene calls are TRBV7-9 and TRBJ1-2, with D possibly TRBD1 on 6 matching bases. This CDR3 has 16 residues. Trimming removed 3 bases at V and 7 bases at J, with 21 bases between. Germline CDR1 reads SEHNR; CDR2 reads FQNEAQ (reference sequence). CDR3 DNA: TGTGCCAGCAGCTTTAGCCGATCGGACAGCCAGGCTGGCTACACCTTC. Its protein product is CASSFSRSDSQAGYTF.

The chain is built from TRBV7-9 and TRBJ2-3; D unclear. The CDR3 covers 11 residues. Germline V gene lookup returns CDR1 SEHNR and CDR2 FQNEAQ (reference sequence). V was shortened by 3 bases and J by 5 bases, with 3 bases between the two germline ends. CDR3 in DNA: TGTGCCAGCAGCTTTATAGATACGCAGTATTTT. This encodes CASSFIDTQYF.

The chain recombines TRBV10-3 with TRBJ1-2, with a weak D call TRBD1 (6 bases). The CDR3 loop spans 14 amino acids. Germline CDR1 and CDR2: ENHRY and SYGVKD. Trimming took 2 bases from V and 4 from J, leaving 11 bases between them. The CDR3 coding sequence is TGTGCCATCAGTGAGCAGGGGACCAGCTATGGCTACACCTTC. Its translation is CAISEQGTSYGYTF.

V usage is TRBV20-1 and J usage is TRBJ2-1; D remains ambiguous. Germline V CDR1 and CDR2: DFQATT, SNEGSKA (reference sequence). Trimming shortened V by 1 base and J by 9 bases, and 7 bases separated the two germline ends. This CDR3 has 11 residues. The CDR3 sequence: CSARAAGEQFF. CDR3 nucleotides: TGCAGTGCTAGAGCCGCTGGTGAGCAGTTCTTC.

The CDR3 spells CASSQEYSQGGGYTF. The CDR3 DNA reads TGCGCCAGCAGCCAAGAATACAGTCAGGGGGGTGGCTACACCTTC. The chain has TRBV4-1 and TRBJ1-2, with 7 bases that match TRBD1. The ends lost 0 bases at V and 7 bases at J; junction bases unmatched: 8. The CDR3 totals 15 residues. The germline V gene encodes CDR1 MGHRA and CDR2 YSYEKL.

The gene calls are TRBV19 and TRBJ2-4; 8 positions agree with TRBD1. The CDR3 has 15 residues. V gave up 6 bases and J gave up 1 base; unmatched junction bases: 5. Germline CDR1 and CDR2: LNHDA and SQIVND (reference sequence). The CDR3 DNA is TGTGCCAGTAGAAACAGGGGGATGGCCAAAAACATTCAGTACTTC. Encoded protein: CASRNRGMAKNIQYF. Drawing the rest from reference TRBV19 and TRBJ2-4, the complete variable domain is DGGITQSPKYLFRKEGQNVTLSCEQNLNHDAMYWYRQDPGQGLRLIYYSQIVNDFQKGDIAEGYSVSREKKESFPLTVTSAQKNPTAFYLCASRNRGMAKNIQYFGAGTRLSVL.

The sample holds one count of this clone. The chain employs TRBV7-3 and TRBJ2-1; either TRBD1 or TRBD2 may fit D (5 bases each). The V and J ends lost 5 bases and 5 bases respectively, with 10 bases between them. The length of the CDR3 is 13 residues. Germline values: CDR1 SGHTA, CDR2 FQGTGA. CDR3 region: CASSMGVNNEQFF. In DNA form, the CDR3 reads TGTGCCAGCAGCATGGGGGTTAACAATGAGCAGTTCTTC.

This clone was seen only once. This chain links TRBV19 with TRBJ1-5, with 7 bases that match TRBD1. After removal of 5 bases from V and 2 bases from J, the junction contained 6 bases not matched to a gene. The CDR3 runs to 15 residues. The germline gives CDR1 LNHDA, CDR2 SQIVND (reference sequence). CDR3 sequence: CASSERQGGNQPQHF. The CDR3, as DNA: TGTGCCAGTAGTGAAAGACAGGGAGGCAATCAGCCCCAGCATTTT.

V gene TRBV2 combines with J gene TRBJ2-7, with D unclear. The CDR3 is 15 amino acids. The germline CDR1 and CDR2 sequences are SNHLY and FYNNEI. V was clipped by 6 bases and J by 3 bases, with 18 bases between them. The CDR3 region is CASSSLGRGSYEQYF. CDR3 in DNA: TGTGCCAGCAGCAGCCTGGGCCGAGGAAGCTACGAGCAGTACTTC.

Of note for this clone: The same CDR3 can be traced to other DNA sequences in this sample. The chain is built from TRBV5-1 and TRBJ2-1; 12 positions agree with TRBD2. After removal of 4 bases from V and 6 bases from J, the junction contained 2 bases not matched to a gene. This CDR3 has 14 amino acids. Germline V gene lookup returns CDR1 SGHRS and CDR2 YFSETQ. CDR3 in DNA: TGCGCCAGCAGCAGGGGACTAGCGGGCAATGAGCAGTTCTTC. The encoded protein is CASSRGLAGNEQFF.

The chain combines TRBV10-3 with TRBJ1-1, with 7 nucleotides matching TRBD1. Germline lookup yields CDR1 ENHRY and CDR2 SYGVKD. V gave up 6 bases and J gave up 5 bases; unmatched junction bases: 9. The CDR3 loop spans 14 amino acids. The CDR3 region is CAIRRDSGDTEAFF. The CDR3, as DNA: TGTGCCATCAGGAGGGACAGCGGGGATACTGAAGCTTTCTTT.

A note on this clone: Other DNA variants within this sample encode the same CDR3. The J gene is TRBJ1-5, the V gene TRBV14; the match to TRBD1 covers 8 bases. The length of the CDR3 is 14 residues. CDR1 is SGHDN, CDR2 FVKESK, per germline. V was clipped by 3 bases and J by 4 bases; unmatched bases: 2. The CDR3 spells CASSHTGGNQPQHF. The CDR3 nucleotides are TGTGCCAGCAGCCATACAGGGGGTAATCAGCCCCAGCATTTT. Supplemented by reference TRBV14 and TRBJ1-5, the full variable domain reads EAGVTQFPSHSVIEKGQTVTLRCDPISGHDNLYWYRRVMGKEIKFLLHFVKESKQDESGMPNNRFLAERTGGTYSTLKVQPAELEDSGVYFCASSHTGGNQPQHFGDGTRLSIL.

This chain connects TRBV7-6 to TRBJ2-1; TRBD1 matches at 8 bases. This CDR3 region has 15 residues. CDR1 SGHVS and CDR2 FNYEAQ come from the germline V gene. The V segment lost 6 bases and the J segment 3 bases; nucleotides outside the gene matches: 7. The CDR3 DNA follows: TGTGCCAGCAGTTCCAGACAGGGGCTCTACAATGAGCAGTTCTTC. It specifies CASSSRQGLYNEQFF.

CDR3 DNA: TGTGCCAGCAGCCCGGGGGGCGCGAACTCTGGAAACACCATATATTTT. Translation gives CASSPGGANSGNTIYF. The V and J genes are TRBV11-2 and TRBJ1-3, with D possibly being TRBD1 (6 bases). The CDR3 runs to 16 residues. The germline V gene encodes CDR1 SGHAT and CDR2 FQNNGV. The V end lost 5 bases, the J end lost 0 bases, and 14 bases lay between the germline ends.

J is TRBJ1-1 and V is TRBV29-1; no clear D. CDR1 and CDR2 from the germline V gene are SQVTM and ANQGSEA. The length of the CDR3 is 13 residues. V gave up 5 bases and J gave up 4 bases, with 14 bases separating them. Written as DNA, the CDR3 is TGCAGCGTTAGGCGGGCCCGAGGCACTGAAGCTTTCTTT. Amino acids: CSVRRARGTEAFF.

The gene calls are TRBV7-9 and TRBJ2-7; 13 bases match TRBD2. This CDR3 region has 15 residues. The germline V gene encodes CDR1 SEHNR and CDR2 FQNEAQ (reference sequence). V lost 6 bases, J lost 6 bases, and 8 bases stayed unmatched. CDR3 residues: CASRTGLAGVVEQYF. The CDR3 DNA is TGTGCCAGCAGAACCGGACTAGCGGGAGTAGTCGAGCAGTACTTC.

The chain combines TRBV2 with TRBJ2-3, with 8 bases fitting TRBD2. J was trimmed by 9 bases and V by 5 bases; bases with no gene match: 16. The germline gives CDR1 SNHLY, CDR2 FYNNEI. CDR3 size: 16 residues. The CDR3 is CASSPTSGKGWSTQYF. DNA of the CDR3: TGTGCCAGCAGTCCCACTAGCGGAAAGGGGTGGAGCACGCAGTATTTT.

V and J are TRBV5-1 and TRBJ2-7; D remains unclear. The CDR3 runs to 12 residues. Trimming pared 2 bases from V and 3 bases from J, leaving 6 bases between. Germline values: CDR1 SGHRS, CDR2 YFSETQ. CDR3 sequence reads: CASSFGFYEQYF. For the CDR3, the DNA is TGCGCCAGCAGCTTCGGGTTCTACGAGCAGTACTTC.

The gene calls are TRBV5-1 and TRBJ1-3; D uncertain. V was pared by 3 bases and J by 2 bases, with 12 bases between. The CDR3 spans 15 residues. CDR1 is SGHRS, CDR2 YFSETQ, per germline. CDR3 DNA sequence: TGCGCCAGCAGCTCCATTCCGGGAGCTGGAAACACCATATATTTT. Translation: CASSSIPGAGNTIYF. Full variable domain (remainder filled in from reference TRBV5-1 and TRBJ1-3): KAGVTQTPRYLIKTRGQQVTLSCSPISGHRSVSWYQQTPGQGLQFLFEYFSETQRNKGNFPGRFSGRQFSNSRSEMNVSTLELGDSALYLCASSSIPGAGNTIYFGEGSWLTVV.